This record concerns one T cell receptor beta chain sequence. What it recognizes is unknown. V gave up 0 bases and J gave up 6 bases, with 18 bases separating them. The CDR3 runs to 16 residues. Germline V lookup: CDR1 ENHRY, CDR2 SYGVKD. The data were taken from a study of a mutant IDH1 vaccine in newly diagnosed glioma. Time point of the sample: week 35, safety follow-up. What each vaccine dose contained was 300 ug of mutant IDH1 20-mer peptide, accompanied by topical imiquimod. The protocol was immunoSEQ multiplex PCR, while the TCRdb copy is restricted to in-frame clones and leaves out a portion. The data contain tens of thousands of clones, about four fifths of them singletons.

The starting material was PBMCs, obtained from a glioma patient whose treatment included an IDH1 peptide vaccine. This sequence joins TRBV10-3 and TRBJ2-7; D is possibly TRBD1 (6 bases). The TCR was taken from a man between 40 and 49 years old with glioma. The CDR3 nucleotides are TGTGCCATCAGTGAGTCGACAGGACGGCCTCCTGGCGAGCAGTACTTC. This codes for CAISESTGRPPGEQYF.